Sequencing of this T cell receptor beta chain was carried out in a study of T cell changes during pregnancy in multiple sclerosis. The assay was immunoSEQ multiplex PCR, and TCRdb's table has in-frame clones only and misses some. Here the sample spans approximately 34,000 clones, 90% being singletons. This TCR was recovered from a female donor with multiple sclerosis, enrolled in a pregnancy study. Sequenced material: CD8+ T cells from peripheral blood mononuclear cells, taken before pregnancy.

The CDR3, as DNA: TGTGCCAGCAGCTCCCCTCCCGGGGGGGCCGACAATGAGCAGTTCTTC. This sequence encodes CASSSPPGGADNEQFF. The chain recombines TRBV5-8 with TRBJ2-1; 8 bases are shared with TRBD2. V trimming: 3 bases; J trimming: 5 bases; junction bases outside the gene matches: 10. Per the germline V gene, CDR1 is SGHTS and CDR2 is YDEGEE. This CDR3 spans 16 amino acids.